The clone carrying this T cell receptor (beta chain) came up a few times. Its antigen is still unknown. The sample comes from a study of cytomegalovirus exposure and HLA in healthy donors. Overall study findings and caveats: The study designated fewer than 200 TCR beta chains cytomegalovirus-associated. In presence/absence analyses, roughly uniform sequencing depth across donors was assumed.

The CDR3 has 14 residues. The germline CDR1 and CDR2 sequences are SQVTM and ANQGSEA. Deletions cut 6 bases from V and 0 bases from J, with 14 bases between. In the PCR, 60 Vbeta and 13 Jbeta primers were used. TCRdb keeps only in-frame clones here, not all; method: immunoSEQ multiplex PCR. The profile shows approximately 130,000 clones, 60% to 85% of them singletons. This TCR came from a man aged 25 to 40 in good health and CMV-seronegative. The chain has TRBV29-1 and TRBJ1-1; D perhaps matches TRBD1 (5 bases). Sample: PBMCs. CDR3 protein: CSVDTGPLNTEAFF. CDR3 DNA: TGCAGCGTGGATACAGGACCCTTGAACACTGAAGCTTTCTTT.